The 25 T cell receptor beta chains below come from one sample, sequenced in a study of blood T cell repertoires in COVID-19. Using immunoSEQ multiplex PCR, the repertoire was profiled, and TCRdb retains in-frame clones only, with some absent. The data contain around 100,000 clones, around 92% of them singletons. The material sequenced was peripheral blood. These TCRs come from a woman aged 55-69 years with acute or convalescent COVID-19.

The chain carries TRBV28 and TRBJ1-2; 9 nucleotides agree with TRBD1. CDR1 MDHEN and CDR2 SYDVKM come from the germline V gene. The CDR3 contains 15 residues. V gave up 5 bases and J gave up 8 bases; unmatched junction bases: 12. In DNA, the CDR3 is TGTGCCAGCAGTCCCCCTGGACAGGGGAGGTACGGCTACACCTTC. Residues: CASSPPGQGRYGYTF.

This chain connects TRBV7-3 to TRBJ1-1; TRBD1 might be the D (5 bases). The ends were cut back, 8 bases at V and 5 bases at J, with 15 bases in the middle. The CDR3 runs 13 residues. Germline V CDR1 and CDR2: SGHTA, FQGTGA. CDR3 sequence: CASAGRGGTEAFF. DNA of the CDR3: TGTGCCAGCGCCGGGCGCGGGGGGACTGAAGCTTTCTTT.

The chain uses TRBV27 and TRBJ2-3; 11 bases map to TRBD1. The germline gives CDR1 MNHEY, CDR2 SMNVEV (reference sequence). J gave up 0 bases and V 6 bases, and 11 bases lay outside the gene matches. This CDR3 contains 18 residues. CDR3 bases: TGTGCCAGCAGAGCTGGGACAGGGGGGCCGTCTAGCACAGATACGCAGTATTTT. Its translation: CASRAGTGGPSSTDTQYF.

As to this clone: This specimen includes other DNA sequences encoding the same CDR3. The V gene is TRBV6-1, the J gene TRBJ1-5; a weak D match, TRBD1 (6 bases). V shed 3 bases and J shed 5 bases, with 8 bases lying between them. Germline V gene sequence: CDR1 MNHNS, CDR2 SASEGT. The CDR3 is made up of 13 amino acids. This CDR3 reads CASSDRGYQPQHF. The CDR3 DNA sequence: TGTGCCAGCAGTGACAGGGGTTATCAGCCCCAGCATTTT.

The V call is TRBV5-1, the J call TRBJ2-1, with 7 bases aligning to TRBD2. V trimming: 1 base; J trimming: 7 bases; junction bases outside the gene matches: 17. The V gene's germline CDR1 is SGHRS and CDR2 YFSETQ. CDR3 length equals 18 residues. The CDR3 DNA reads TGCGCCAGCAGCTTGCCTCCCAGGGTCAGCGGGGAAGGGAATGAGCAGTTCTTC. Its translation: CASSLPPRVSGEGNEQFF.

In its sample, this clone was seen once. This chain connects TRBV2 to TRBJ1-1; D unclear. The CDR3 consists of 14 residues. Between the trimmed V and J ends, which lost 4 bases and 4 bases, there was a span of 13 bases. The germline V gene encodes CDR1 SNHLY and CDR2 FYNNEI. Written as DNA, the CDR3 is TGTGCCAGCAGTGTCGAGCCCCGGAGCACTGAAGCTTTCTTT. It yields the protein CASSVEPRSTEAFF.

The V call is TRBV12-3 or TRBV12-4, the J call TRBJ1-1; D gene uncertain. V lost 7 bases, J lost 1 base, and 10 bases lay in between. The CDR3 is 13 amino acids. The DNA for the CDR3 is TGTGCCAGCACCCTTCCGGGGAACACTGAAGCTTTCTTT. It yields the protein CASTLPGNTEAFF.

V gene TRBV11-3 combines with J gene TRBJ2-3; 14 bases agree with TRBD2. Germline CDR1 and CDR2: SGHNT and YENEEA. The CDR3 loop spans 17 amino acids. V trimming: 5 bases; J trimming: 5 bases; junction bases outside the gene matches: 9. CDR3 sequence reads: CASSRRLAGGPQDTQYF. For the CDR3, the DNA is TGTGCCAGCAGCCGGCGACTAGCGGGAGGGCCGCAAGATACGCAGTATTTT.

This clone has a count of ten or more. The rearrangement links TRBV6-5 to TRBJ2-1; 7 positions match TRBD1. The CDR3 spans 14 residues. Germline V gene sequence: CDR1 MNHEY, CDR2 SVGAGI. With V trimmed by 2 bases and J by 9 bases, 7 bases remained unmatched. In DNA form, the CDR3 reads TGTGCCAGCAGTTACCGACAGGGTGGAGGTGAGCAGTTCTTC. Amino acid sequence: CASSYRQGGGEQFF.

V and J are TRBV3-1 (or the pseudogene TRBV3-2) and TRBJ1-3; a possible D gene is TRBD1 (5 bases). Germline V CDR1 and CDR2: LGHDT, YNNKEL (reference sequence). V was pared by 5 bases and J by 0 bases, with 14 bases between. The CDR3 has 16 amino acids. The CDR3 sequence: CASSTRGGASGNTIYF. The CDR3 nucleotides read TGTGCCAGCAGCACAAGGGGCGGCGCCTCTGGAAACACCATATATTTT.

The chain combines TRBV12-3 or TRBV12-4 with TRBJ1-1; TRBD1 might be the D (5 bases). Between the trimmed V and J ends, which lost 6 bases and 0 bases, there was a span of 8 bases. This CDR3 contains 13 residues. The CDR3 is CASRKGMNTEAFF. The DNA of the CDR3 is TGTGCCAGCAGAAAGGGGATGAACACTGAAGCTTTCTTT.

The rearrangement joins TRBV27 to TRBJ2-1, with 8 bases fitting TRBD1. The trim removed 5 bases at V and 5 bases at J, leaving 14 bases unmatched. The CDR3 runs to 17 residues. Germline assignment: CDR1 MNHEY and CDR2 SMNVEV (reference sequence). CDR3 in amino acids: CASSIRQGRLGHNEQFF. In DNA, the CDR3 is TGTGCCAGCAGTATTAGACAGGGGCGCCTTGGACACAATGAGCAGTTCTTC.

This chain uses TRBV5-6 with TRBJ2-3, with 10 nucleotides matching TRBD1. The germline CDR1 and CDR2 sequences are SGHDT and YYEEEE. The CDR3 covers 15 residues. Germline trimming cut 4 bases from V and 2 bases from J; bases unmatched to any gene: 4. The CDR3 sequence: CASSRTGGLTDTQYF. The CDR3 nucleotides are TGTGCCAGCAGCAGGACAGGGGGTCTCACAGATACGCAGTATTTT.

This chain connects TRBV6-4 to TRBJ2-1, with TRBD2 matching 14 bases. The CDR3 length is 14 residues. The germline CDR1 and CDR2 sequences are MRHNA and SNTAGT. The V segment lost 6 bases and the J segment 7 bases; nucleotides outside the gene matches: 2. CDR3 nucleotides: TGTGCCAGCAGCCGGACTAGCGGGAGGAATGAGCAGTTCTTC. Translation: CASSRTSGRNEQFF.

The chain combines TRBV19 with TRBJ1-5, with D uncertain. Germline V gives CDR1 LNHDA, CDR2 SQIVND (reference sequence). Trimming shortened V by 3 bases and J by 5 bases, and 11 bases separated the two germline ends. This CDR3 comprises 14 residues. CDR3 sequence: CASSIGQVYQPQHF. The CDR3 bases are TGTGCCAGTAGTATTGGGCAGGTCTATCAGCCCCAGCATTTT.

The chain carries TRBV5-1 and TRBJ2-1; TRBD2 matches at 7 bases. Germline V lookup: CDR1 SGHRS, CDR2 YFSETQ. The V segment lost 8 bases and the J segment 0 bases; nucleotides outside the gene matches: 8. This CDR3 is 15 amino acids long. The CDR3 protein is CARSSSGTSYNEQFF. In DNA, the CDR3 is TGCGCCAGATCCTCTAGCGGAACCTCCTACAATGAGCAGTTCTTC.

The chain has TRBV4-2 and TRBJ1-2; 9 nucleotides match TRBD1. The CDR3 totals 14 residues. V lost 4 bases and J lost 8; bases outside the gene matches: 8. Germline CDR1 and CDR2: LGHNA and YNFKEQ. The CDR3 region has the DNA TGTGCCAGCAGCCCCTTGACAGGGGGGGGAGGCTACACCTTC. It is translated as CASSPLTGGGGYTF.

V is TRBV30 and J is TRBJ1-2, with a tentative D call TRBD1 (6 bases). Per germline, CDR1 GTSNPN and CDR2 SVGIG (reference sequence). CDR3 length equals 15 residues. V gave up 2 bases and J gave up 7 bases, with 20 bases separating them. Here the CDR3 DNA reads TGTGCCTGGAGTCCCACCAGGCAGGGGAATAGTGGCTACACCTTC. This encodes CAWSPTRQGNSGYTF.

The V call is TRBV3-1 (or the pseudogene TRBV3-2), the J call TRBJ1-5; D is uncertain. This CDR3 is built from 13 residues. Trimming pared 2 bases from V and 4 bases from J, leaving 6 bases between. Germline CDR1 reads LGHDT; CDR2 reads YNNKEL (reference sequence). The CDR3 region has the DNA TGTGCCAGCAGCCAATCACGGAATCAGCCCCAGCATTTT. Its translation: CASSQSRNQPQHF.

The chain joins TRBV3-1 (or the pseudogene TRBV3-2) to TRBJ1-3, with D unclear. Germline V gene sequence: CDR1 LGHDT, CDR2 YNNKEL (reference sequence). Trimming removed 0 bases from V and 2 bases from J, with 5 bases in between. This CDR3 contains 14 residues. CDR3 bases: TGTGCCAGCAGCCAAGAGGGAGCTGGAAACACCATATATTTT. Its translation is CASSQEGAGNTIYF.

This clone was counted once. The chain combines TRBV2 with TRBJ2-1; D unresolved. CDR1 and CDR2 (germline): SNHLY, FYNNEI. V was trimmed by 5 bases and J by 4 bases, leaving 3 bases between them. This CDR3 spans 11 amino acids. CDR3 protein: CASSPYNEQFF. In DNA form, the CDR3 reads TGTGCCAGCAGTCCGTACAATGAGCAGTTCTTC. Together with reference TRBV2 and TRBJ2-1, the CDR3 gives the full variable domain: EPEVTQTPSHQVTQMGQEVILRCVPISNHLYFYWYRQILGQKVEFLVSFYNNEISEKSEIFDDQFSVERPDGSNFTLKIRSTKLEDSAMYFCASSPYNEQFFGPGTRLTVL.

The chain links TRBV12-3 or TRBV12-4 to TRBJ1-1; D uncertain. V was shortened by 3 bases and J by 14 bases, with 16 bases between the two germline ends. CDR3 length: 12 amino acids. CDR3 residues: CASSFGSETRFF. The CDR3 DNA is TGTGCCAGCAGTTTCGGGTCAGAGACGAGGTTCTTT.

CDR3 sequence (DNA): TGTGCCAGCAGCTCAGGGTACACTGAAGCTTTCTTT. Protein sequence: CASSSGYTEAFF. The chain recombines TRBV28 with TRBJ1-1; D is perhaps TRBD1 (5 bases). Trimming stripped 6 bases from V and 3 bases from J, with 8 bases between. Germline values: CDR1 MDHEN, CDR2 SYDVKM. The CDR3 runs 12 residues.

The chain carries TRBV2 and TRBJ2-1; 9 nucleotides line up with TRBD2. With V trimmed by 7 bases and J by 5 bases, 6 bases remained unmatched. The CDR3 is 14 amino acids. CDR1 is SNHLY and CDR2 is FYNNEI in the germline V gene. CDR3 in DNA: TGTGCCAGCACGGCTAGCGGGACCCACAATGAGCAGTTCTTC. Protein sequence: CASTASGTHNEQFF.

The gene calls are TRBV5-1 and TRBJ2-1; the D gene is possibly TRBD1 (6 bases). V shed 4 bases and J shed 9 bases, with 23 bases lying between them. CDR3 length: 16 amino acids. CDR1 SGHRS and CDR2 YFSETQ come from the germline V gene. Written as DNA, the CDR3 is TGCGCCAGCAGCCCAGGGGTTCTAACAAAGGCAAGTGAGCAGTTCTTC. This sequence encodes CASSPGVLTKASEQFF.